What follows describes a single TCR beta chain. The target antigen is unknown. These data come from a study of beta chain features in type 1 diabetes. Germline CDR1 reads SGDLS; CDR2 reads YYNGEE. The CDR3 is 14 residues long. Between the trimmed V and J ends, which lost 4 bases and 3 bases, there was a span of 13 bases. Study conclusions and caveats: Patients' naive, central memory and Treg TCRB repertoires seemed closer to one another than those of healthy donors. Shortening that was moderate but significant affected the TCRB CDR3s of Type 1 diabetes patients in all four CD4+ subsets.

The isolated RNA, all of it, was reverse transcribed, so expressed TCRB transcripts were what got sequenced. Only in-frame clones appear in the TCRdb table, and some are missing; sequencing was by immunoSEQ multiplex PCR. The repertoire holds 600,000 to 750,000 clones, with around 12% as singletons. Sequenced material: naive CD4+ T cells from blood. This clonotype was obtained from a man aged 25 to 40 with type 1 diabetes. V gene TRBV9 combines with J gene TRBJ1-2; possible D gene TRBD1, 6 bases. CDR3 DNA sequence: TGTGCCAGCAGCCCAGGGGTAACAGACTATGGCTACACCTTC. Its protein product is CASSPGVTDYGYTF.